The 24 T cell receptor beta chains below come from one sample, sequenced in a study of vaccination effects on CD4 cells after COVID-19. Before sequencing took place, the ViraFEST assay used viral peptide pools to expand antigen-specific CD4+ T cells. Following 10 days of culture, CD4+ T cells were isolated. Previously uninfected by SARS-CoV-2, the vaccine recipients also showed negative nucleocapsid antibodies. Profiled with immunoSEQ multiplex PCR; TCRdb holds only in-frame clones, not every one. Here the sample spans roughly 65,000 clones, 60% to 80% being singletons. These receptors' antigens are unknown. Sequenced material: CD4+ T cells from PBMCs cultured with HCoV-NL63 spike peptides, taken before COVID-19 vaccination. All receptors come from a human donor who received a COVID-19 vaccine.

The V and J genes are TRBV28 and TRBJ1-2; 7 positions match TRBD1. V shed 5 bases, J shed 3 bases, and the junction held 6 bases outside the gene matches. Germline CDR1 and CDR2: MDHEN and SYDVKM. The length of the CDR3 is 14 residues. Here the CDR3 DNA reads TGTGCCAGCAGTACAAACCAGGGGGACTATGGCTACACCTTC. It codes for CASSTNQGDYGYTF.

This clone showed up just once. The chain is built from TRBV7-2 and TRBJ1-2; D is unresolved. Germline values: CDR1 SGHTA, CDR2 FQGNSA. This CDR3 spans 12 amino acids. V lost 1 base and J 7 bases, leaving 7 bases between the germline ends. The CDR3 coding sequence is TGTGCCAGCAGCTTAGTAGGAAGTGGCTACACCTTC. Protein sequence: CASSLVGSGYTF.

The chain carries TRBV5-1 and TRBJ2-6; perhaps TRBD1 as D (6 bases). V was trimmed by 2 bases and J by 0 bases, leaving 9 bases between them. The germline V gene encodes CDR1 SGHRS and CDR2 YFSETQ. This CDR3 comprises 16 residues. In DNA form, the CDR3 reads TGCGCCAGCAGCTTACAGGGAAACTCTGGGGCCAACGTCCTGACTTTC. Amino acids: CASSLQGNSGANVLTF.

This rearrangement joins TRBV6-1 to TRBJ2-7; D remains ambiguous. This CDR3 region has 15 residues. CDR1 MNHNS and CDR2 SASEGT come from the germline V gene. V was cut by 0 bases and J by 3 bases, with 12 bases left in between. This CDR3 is CASSEAFGQHYEQYV. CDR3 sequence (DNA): TGTGCCAGCAGTGAAGCGTTCGGTCAGCACTACGAGCAGTACGTC.

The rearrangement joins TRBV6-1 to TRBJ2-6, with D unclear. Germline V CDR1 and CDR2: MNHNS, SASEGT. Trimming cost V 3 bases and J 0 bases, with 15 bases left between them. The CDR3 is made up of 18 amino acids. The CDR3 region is CASSEIPVQSSGANVLTF. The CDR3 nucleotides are TGTGCCAGCAGTGAGATTCCTGTACAGAGCTCTGGGGCCAACGTCCTGACTTTC.

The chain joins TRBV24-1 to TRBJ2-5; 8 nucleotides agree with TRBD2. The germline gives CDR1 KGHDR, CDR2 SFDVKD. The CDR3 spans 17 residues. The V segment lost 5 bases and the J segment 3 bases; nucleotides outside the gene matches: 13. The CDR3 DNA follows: TGTGCCACCAGTGCCCCACCTGGAGAAGCGGGGGAAGAGACCCAGTACTTC. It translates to CATSAPPGEAGEETQYF.

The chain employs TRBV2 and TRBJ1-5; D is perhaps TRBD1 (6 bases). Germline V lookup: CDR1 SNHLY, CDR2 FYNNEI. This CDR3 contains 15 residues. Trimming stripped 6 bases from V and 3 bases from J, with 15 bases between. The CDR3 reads CASRPQGSVNQPQHF. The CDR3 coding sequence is TGTGCCAGCAGGCCTCAGGGGTCGGTCAATCAGCCCCAGCATTTT.

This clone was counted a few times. This CDR3 is CASSLEALRGYTF. The DNA for the CDR3 is TGTGCCAGCAGCCTGGAGGCACTCCGTGGCTACACCTTC. The V and J genes are TRBV7-2 and TRBJ1-2; D uncertain. The CDR3 contains 13 residues. With 5 bases removed from V and 7 bases from J, the gap between germline ends came to 14 bases. Germline V CDR1 and CDR2: SGHTA, FQGNSA.

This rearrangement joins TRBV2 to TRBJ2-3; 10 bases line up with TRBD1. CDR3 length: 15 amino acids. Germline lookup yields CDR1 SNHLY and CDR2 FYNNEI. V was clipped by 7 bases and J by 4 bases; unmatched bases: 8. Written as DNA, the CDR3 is TGTGCCAGCAAAGCCGGGACAGGGGACGCAGATACGCAGTATTTT. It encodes CASKAGTGDADTQYF.

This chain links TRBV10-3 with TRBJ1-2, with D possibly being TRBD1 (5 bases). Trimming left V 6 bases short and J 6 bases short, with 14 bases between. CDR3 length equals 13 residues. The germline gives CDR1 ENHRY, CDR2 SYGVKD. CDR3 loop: CAISPDSNHGYTF. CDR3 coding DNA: TGTGCCATCAGCCCTGACAGCAATCATGGCTACACCTTC.

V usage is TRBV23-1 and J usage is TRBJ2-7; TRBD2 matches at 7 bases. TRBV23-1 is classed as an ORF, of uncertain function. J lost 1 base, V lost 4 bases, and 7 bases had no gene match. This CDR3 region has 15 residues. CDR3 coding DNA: TGCGCCAGCAGTCGGGGGAGGGGCGGTTCCTACGAGCAGTACGTC. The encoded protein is CASSRGRGGSYEQYV.

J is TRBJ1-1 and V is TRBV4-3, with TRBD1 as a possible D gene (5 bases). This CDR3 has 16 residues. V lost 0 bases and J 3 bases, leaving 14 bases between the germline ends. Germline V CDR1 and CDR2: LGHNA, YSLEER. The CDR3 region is CASSQDWGGGDTEAFF. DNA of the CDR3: TGCGCCAGCAGCCAAGATTGGGGGGGAGGAGACACTGAAGCTTTCTTT.

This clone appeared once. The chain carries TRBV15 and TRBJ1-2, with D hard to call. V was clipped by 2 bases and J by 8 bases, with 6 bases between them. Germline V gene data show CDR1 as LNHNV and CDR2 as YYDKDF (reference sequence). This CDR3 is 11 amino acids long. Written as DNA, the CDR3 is TGTGCCACCAGCAGAACCTTAGGCTACACCTTC. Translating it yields CATSRTLGYTF.

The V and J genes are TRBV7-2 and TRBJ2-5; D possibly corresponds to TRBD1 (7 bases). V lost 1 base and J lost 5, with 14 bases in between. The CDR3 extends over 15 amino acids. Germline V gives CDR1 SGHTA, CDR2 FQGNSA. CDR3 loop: CASSLVAGGRETQYF. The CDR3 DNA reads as TGTGCCAGCAGCTTAGTGGCAGGGGGGAGGGAGACCCAGTACTTC.

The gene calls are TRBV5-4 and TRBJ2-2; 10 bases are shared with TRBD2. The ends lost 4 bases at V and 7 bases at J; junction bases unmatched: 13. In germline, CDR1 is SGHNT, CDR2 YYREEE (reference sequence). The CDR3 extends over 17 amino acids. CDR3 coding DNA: TGTGCCAGCAGCCCTGTTCCAGCGGGGGGGCAGGACGGGGAGCTGTTTTTT. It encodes CASSPVPAGGQDGELFF.

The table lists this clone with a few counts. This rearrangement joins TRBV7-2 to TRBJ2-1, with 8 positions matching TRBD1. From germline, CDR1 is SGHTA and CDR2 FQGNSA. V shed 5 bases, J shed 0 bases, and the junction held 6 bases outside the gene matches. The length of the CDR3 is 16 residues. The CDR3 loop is CASSQHRGSSYNEQFF. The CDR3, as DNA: TGTGCCAGCAGCCAACACAGGGGGAGCTCCTACAATGAGCAGTTCTTC.

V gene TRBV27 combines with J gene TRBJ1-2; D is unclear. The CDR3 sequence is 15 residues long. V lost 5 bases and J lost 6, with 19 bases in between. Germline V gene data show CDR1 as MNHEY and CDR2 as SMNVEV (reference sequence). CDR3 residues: CASSTARPSGHGYTF. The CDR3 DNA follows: TGTGCCAGCAGTACCGCCCGACCGTCCGGCCATGGCTACACCTTC.

DNA for the CDR3: TGTGCCAGCAGTGAAATTGGGACAGGGGTGTATGGCTACACCTTC. This translates into CASSEIGTGVYGYTF. The chain has TRBV6-1 and TRBJ1-2; TRBD1 matches at 10 bases. CDR1 MNHNS and CDR2 SASEGT come from the germline V gene. V dropped 2 bases and J dropped 5; count of bases not matched to a gene: 5. There are 15 residues in the CDR3.

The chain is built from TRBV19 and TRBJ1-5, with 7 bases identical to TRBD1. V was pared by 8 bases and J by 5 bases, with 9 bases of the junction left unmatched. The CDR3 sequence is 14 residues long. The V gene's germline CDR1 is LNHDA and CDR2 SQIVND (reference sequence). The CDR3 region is CASHQRGRHQPQHF. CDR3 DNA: TGTGCCAGTCATCAAAGGGGGCGGCATCAGCCCCAGCATTTT.

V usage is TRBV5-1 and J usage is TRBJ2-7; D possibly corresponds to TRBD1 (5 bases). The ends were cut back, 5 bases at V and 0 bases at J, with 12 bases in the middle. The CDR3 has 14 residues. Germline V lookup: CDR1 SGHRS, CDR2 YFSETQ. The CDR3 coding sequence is TGCGCCAGCAGTTTGACAGTCCCCTCCTACGAGCAGTACGTC. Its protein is CASSLTVPSYEQYV.

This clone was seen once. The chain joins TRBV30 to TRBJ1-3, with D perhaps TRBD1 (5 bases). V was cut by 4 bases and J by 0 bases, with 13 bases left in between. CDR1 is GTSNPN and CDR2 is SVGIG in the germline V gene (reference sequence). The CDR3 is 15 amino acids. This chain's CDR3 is CAWTGAGRSGNTIYF. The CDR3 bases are TGTGCCTGGACCGGGGCCGGCCGCTCTGGAAACACCATATATTTT.

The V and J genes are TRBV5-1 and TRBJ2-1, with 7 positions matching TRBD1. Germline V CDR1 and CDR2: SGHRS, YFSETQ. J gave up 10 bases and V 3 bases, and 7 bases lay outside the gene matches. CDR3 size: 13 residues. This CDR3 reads CASSYGQAGEQFF. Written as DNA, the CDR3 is TGCGCCAGCAGCTACGGACAGGCGGGCGAGCAGTTCTTC.

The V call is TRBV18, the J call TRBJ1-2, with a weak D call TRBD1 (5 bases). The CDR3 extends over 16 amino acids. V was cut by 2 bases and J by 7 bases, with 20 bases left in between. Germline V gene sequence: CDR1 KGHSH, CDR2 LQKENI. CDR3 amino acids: CASSPFWDGAKGGYTF. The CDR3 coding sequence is TGTGCCAGCTCACCATTTTGGGACGGTGCTAAAGGTGGCTACACCTTC.

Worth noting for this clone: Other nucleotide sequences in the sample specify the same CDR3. The CDR3 protein is CASDRGRGLHEQYV. Written as DNA, the CDR3 is TGTGCCAGCGACAGGGGGCGAGGACTCCACGAGCAGTACGTC. This chain joins TRBV6-5 and TRBJ2-7; TRBD1 agrees at 10 bases. With V trimmed by 8 bases and J by 5 bases, 9 bases remained unmatched. This CDR3 comprises 14 residues. Germline CDR1 and CDR2: MNHEY and SVGAGI.